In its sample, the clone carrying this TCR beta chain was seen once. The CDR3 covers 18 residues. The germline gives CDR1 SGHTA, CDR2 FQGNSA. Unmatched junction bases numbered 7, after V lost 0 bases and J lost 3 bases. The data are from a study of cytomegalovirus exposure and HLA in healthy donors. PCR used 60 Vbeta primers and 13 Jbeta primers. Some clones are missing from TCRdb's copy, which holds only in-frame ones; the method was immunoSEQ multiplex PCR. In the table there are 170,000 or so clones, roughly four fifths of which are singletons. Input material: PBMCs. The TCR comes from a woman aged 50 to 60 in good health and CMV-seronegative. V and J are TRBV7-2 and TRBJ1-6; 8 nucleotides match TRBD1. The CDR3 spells CASSLAGQGAYYNSPLHF. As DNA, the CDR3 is TGTGCCAGCAGCTTAGCGGGCCAGGGGGCTTACTATAATTCACCCCTCCACTTT.